This T cell receptor (beta chain) was sequenced in a study of a mutant IDH1 vaccine in newly diagnosed glioma. As to this clone: Its antigen remains unknown.

Described time point: week 23, last vaccination. Doses consisted of 300 ug of mutant IDH1 20-mer peptide each, paired with topical imiquimod. The CDR3 is 15 residues long. Germline values: CDR1 SGHTA, CDR2 FQGNSA. Trimming took 3 bases from V and 4 from J, leaving 13 bases between them. Method: immunoSEQ multiplex PCR; TCRdb's copy keeps in-frame clones and lacks some. The data hold roughly 70,000 clones, with around 82% observed a single time. General study results and limits: Pseudoprogression appears to have had no connection to changes in top peripheral T cell clonotypes.

The chain uses TRBV7-2 and TRBJ2-1, with D perhaps assigned TRBD1 or TRBD2 (6 bases each). The sample was PBMCs, taken from a glioma patient whose treatment included an IDH1 peptide vaccine. The TCR was taken from a man between 18 and 29 years old with glioma. CDR3 region: CASSFEGGQYNEQFF. In DNA, the CDR3 is TGTGCCAGCAGCTTTGAGGGGGGCCAGTACAATGAGCAGTTCTTC. Complete variable domain (other parts from reference TRBV7-2 and TRBJ2-1): GAGVSQSPSNKVTEKGKDVELRCDPISGHTALYWYRQSLGQGLEFLIYFQGNSAPDKSGLPSDRFSAERTGGSVSTLTIQRTQQEDSAVYLCASSFEGGQYNEQFFGPGTRLTVL.